Only one count was recorded for the clone carrying this TCR beta chain. Its antigen is undetermined. This specimen belongs to a study of shared clonotypes between healthy human individuals. Whole-study findings and limits: Though the depth was large, rarefaction showed that sorted-subset sequencing was incomplete. Among donors, sharing of clonotypes was expected to be affected by sequencing depth.

The J segment lost 10 bases and the V segment lost 5 bases, leaving 3 bases of the junction unmatched. CDR1 and CDR2 from the germline V gene are SGHTA and FQGTGA. The CDR3 consists of 11 residues. This table comes from immunoSEQ multiplex PCR, and its TCRdb copy is limited to in-frame clones, with some not included. The sample has roughly 2,500,000 clones; 93% are singletons. The sample was naive CD4+ T cells from PBMCs. Subset indicated: CD45RA+ positively selected. This sequence joins TRBV7-3 and TRBJ2-3; TRBD2 agrees at 7 bases. This clonotype was sampled from a man between 18 and 29 years old in good health. Some clones in this sample may be carry-over from other donors' samples. CDR3 bases: TGTGCCAGCAGCCGCGGGGGTGCGCAGTATTTT. Encoded protein: CASSRGGAQYF.